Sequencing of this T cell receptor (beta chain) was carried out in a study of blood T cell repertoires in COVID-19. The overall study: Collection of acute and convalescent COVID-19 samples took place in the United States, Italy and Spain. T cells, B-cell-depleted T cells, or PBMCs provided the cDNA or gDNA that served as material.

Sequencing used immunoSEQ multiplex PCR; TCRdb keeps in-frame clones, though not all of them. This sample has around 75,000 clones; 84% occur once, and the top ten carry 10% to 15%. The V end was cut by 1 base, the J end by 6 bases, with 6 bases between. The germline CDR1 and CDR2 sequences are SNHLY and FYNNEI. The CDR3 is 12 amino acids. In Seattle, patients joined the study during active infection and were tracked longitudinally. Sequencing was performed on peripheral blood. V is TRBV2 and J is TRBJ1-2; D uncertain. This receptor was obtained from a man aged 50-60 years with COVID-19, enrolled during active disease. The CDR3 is CASSEGRNGYTF. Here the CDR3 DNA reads TGTGCCAGCAGTGAAGGCAGGAATGGCTACACCTTC.